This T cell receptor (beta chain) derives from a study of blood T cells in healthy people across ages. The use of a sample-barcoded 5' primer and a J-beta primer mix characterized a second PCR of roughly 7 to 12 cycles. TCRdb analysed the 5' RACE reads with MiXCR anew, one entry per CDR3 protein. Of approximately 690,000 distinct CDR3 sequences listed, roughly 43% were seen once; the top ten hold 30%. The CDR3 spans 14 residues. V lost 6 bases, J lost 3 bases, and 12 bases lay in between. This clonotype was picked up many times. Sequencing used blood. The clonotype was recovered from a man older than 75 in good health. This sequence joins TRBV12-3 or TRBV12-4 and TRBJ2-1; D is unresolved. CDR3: CASRQTMNYNEQFF. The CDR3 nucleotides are TGTGCCAGCAGGCAGACAATGAACTACAATGAGCAGTTCTTC.